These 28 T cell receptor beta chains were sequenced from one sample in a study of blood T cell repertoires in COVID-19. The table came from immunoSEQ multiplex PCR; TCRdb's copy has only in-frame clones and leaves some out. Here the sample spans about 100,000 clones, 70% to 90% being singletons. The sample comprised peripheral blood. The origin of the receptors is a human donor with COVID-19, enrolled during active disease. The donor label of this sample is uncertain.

CDR3 region: CASSTQGPGELFF. As DNA, the CDR3 is TGTGCCAGCAGCACCCAGGGTCCCGGGGAGCTGTTTTTT. V gene TRBV5-4 combines with J gene TRBJ2-2; D is perhaps TRBD1 (5 bases). Germline-derived CDR1 and CDR2 are SGHNT and YYREEE (reference sequence). Trimming removed 4 bases at V and 6 bases at J, with 10 bases between. This CDR3 has 13 residues.

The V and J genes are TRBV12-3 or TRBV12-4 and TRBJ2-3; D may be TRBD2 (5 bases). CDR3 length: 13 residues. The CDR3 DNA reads TGTACAAGCCGGGGATTTAGCACAGATACGCAGTATTTT. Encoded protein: CTSRGFSTDTQYF.

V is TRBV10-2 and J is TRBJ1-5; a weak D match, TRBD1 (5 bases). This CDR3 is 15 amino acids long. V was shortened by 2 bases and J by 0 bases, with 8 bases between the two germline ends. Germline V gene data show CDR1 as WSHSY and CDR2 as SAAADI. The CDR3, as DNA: TGCGCCAGCAGTGAGGGACATGATAGCAATCAGCCCCAGCATTTT. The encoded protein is CASSEGHDSNQPQHF.

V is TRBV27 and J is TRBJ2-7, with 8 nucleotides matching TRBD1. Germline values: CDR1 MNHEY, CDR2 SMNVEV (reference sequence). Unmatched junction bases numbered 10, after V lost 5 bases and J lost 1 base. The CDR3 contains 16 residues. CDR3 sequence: CASSLTLDRVSYEQYF. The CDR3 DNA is TGTGCCAGCAGTCTAACCCTGGACAGGGTTTCCTACGAGCAGTACTTC.

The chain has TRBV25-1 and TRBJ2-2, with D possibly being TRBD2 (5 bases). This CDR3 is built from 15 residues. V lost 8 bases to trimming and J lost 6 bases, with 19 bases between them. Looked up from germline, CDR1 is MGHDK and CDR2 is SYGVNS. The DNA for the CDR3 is TGTGCCAGCGGGCAGTTCGGGGATAGGGCCGGGGAGCTGTTTTTT. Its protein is CASGQFGDRAGELFF.

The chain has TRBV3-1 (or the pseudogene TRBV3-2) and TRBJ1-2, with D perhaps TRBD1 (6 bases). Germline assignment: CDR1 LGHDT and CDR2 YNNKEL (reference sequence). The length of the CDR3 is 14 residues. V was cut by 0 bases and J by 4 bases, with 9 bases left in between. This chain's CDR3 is CASSQDRGLYGYTF. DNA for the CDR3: TGTGCCAGCAGCCAAGACAGGGGTCTCTATGGCTACACCTTC.

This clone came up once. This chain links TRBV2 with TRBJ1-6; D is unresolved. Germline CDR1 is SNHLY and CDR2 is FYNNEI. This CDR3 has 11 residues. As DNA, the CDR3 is TGTGCTTCACGGGAGGGAACACCCCTCCACTTT. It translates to CASREGTPLHF.

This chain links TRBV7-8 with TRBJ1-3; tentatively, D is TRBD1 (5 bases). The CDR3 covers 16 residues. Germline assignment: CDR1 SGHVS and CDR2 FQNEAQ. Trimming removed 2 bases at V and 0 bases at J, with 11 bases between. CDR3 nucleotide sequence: TGTGCCAGCAGCTTATCAGGGCGAAGCTCTGGAAACACCATATATTTT. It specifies CASSLSGRSSGNTIYF.

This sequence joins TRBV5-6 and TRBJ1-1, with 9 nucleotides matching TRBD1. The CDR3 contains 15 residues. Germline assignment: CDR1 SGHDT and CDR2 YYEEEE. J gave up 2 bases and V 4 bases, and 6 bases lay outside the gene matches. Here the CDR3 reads CASSGGTGFNTEAFF. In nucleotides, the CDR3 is TGTGCCAGCAGCGGGGGGACAGGGTTTAACACTGAAGCTTTCTTT.

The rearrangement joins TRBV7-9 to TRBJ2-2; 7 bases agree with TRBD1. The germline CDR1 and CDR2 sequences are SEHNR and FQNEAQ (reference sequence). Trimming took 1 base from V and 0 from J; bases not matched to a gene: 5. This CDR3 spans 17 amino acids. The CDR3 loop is CASSLGLTGSNTGELFF. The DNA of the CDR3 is TGTGCCAGCAGCTTAGGACTGACAGGGTCGAACACCGGGGAGCTGTTTTTT.

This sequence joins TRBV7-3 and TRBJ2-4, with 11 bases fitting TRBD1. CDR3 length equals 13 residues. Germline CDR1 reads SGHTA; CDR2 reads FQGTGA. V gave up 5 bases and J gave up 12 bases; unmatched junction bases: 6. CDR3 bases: TGTGCCAGCAGCATGACGGGGACAGGGGGTCAGTACTTC. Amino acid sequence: CASSMTGTGGQYF.

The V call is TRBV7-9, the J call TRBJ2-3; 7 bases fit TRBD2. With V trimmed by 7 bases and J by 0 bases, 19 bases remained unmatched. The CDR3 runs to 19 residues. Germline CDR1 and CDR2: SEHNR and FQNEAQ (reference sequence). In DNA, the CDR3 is TGTGCCAGCACCAACGGTCGAGCGGGATCTCGTGCTAGCACAGATACGCAGTATTTT. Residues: CASTNGRAGSRASTDTQYF.

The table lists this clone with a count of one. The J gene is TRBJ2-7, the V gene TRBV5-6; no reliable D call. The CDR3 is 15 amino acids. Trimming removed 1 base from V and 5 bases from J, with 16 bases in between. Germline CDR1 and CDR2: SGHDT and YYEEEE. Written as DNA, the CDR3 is TGTGCCAGCAGCTTGCGATTCACCGGTACTAACGAGCAGTACTTC. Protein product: CASSLRFTGTNEQYF.

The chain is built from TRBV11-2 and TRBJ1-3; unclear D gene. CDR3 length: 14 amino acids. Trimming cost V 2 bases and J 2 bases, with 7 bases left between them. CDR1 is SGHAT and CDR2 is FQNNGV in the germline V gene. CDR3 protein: CASSLKPTGNTIYF. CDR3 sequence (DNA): TGTGCCAGCAGCTTAAAGCCTACTGGAAACACCATATATTTT.

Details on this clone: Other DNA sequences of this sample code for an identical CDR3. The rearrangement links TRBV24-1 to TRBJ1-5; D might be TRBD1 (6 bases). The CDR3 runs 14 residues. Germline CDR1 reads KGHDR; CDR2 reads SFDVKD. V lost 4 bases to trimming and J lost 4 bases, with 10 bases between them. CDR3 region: CATSDQGQNQPQHF. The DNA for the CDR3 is TGTGCCACCAGTGACCAAGGACAGAATCAGCCCCAGCATTTT.

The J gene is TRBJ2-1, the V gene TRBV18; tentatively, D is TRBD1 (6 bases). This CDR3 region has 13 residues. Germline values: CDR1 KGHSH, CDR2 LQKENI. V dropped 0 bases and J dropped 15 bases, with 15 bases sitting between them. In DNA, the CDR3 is TGTGCCAGCTCACCACCTAACAGGGAAGATCCGTTCTTC. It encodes CASSPPNREDPFF.

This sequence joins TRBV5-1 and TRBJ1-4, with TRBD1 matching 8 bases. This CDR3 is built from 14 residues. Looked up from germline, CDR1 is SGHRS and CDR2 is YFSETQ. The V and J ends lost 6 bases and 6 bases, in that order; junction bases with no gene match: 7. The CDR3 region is CASKTGEVDEKLFF. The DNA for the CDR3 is TGCGCCAGCAAGACAGGGGAAGTGGATGAAAAACTGTTTTTT. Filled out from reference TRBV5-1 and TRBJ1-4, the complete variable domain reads KAGVTQTPRYLIKTRGQQVTLSCSPISGHRSVSWYQQTPGQGLQFLFEYFSETQRNKGNFPGRFSGRQFSNSRSEMNVSTLELGDSALYLCASKTGEVDEKLFFGSGTQLSVL.

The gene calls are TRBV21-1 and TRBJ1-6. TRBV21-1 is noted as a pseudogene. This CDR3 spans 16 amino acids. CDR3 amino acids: CASSPESGSYNSPLHF. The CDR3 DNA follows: TGTGCCAGCAGCCCAGAAAGCGGTTCCTATAATTCACCCCTCCACTTT.

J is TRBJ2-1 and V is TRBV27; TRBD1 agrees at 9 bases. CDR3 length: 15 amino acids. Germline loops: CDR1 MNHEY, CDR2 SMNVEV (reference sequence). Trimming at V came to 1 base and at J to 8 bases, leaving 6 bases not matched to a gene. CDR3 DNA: TGTGCCAGCAGTTTATGGGACAGGGTTTTCGATGAGCAGTTCTTC. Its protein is CASSLWDRVFDEQFF.

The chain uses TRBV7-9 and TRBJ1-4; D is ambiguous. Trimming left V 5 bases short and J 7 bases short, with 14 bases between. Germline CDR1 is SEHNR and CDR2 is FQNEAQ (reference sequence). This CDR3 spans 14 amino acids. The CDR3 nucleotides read TGTGCCAGCAGCCCGTCAGGTGTGAGTGAAAAACTGTTTTTT. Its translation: CASSPSGVSEKLFF.

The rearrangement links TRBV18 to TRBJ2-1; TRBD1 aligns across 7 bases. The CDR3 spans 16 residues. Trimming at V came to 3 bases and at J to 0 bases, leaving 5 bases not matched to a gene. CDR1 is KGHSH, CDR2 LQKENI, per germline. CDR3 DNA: TGTGCCAGCTCACCGCCCGGGACAGCCTCCTACAATGAGCAGTTCTTC. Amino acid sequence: CASSPPGTASYNEQFF.

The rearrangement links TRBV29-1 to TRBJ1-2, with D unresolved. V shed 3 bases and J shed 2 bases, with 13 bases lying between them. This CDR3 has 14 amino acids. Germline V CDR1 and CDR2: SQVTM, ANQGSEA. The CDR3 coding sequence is TGCAGCGTTGACGATGGAGGAGGGAACTATGGCTACACCTTC. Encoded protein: CSVDDGGGNYGYTF.

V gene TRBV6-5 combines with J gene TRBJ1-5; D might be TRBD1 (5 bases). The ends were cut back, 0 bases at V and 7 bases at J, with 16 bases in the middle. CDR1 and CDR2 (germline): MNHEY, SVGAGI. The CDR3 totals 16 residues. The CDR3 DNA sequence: TGTGCCAGCAGTTACTCGTTCGGGCAGGGTGAACAGCCCCAGCATTTT. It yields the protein CASSYSFGQGEQPQHF.

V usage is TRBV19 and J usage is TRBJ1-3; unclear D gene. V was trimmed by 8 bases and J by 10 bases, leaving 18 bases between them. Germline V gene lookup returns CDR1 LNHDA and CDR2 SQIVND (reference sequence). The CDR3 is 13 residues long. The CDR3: CASGGNVLGTIYF. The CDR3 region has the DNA TGTGCCAGTGGCGGGAACGTTCTAGGGACCATATATTTT.

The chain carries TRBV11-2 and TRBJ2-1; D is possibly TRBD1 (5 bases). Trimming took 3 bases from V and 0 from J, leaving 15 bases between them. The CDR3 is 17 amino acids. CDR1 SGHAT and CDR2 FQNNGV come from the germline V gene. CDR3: CASSLGPHRSSYNEQFF. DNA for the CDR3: TGTGCCAGCAGCTTGGGTCCACACAGGAGCTCCTACAATGAGCAGTTCTTC.

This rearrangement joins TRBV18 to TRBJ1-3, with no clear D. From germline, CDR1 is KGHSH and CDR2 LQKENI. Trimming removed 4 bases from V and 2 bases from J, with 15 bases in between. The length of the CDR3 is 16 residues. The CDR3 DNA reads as TGTGCCAGCTCACAGTCCCCCACGGAGGCTGGAAACACCATATATTTT. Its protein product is CASSQSPTEAGNTIYF.

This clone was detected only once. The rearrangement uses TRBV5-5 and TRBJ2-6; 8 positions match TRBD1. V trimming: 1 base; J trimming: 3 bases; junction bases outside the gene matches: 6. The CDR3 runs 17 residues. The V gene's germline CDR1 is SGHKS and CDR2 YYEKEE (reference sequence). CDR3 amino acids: CASSLRQGALGANVLTF. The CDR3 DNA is TGTGCCAGCAGCTTGAGGCAGGGGGCGCTTGGGGCCAACGTCCTGACTTTC.

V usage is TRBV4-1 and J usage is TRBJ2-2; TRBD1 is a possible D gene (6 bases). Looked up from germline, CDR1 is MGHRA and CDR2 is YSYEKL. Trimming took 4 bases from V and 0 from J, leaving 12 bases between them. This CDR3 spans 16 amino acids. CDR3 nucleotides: TGCGCCAGCAGCCGATCCGGGACACCGAACACCGGGGAGCTGTTTTTT. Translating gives CASSRSGTPNTGELFF.